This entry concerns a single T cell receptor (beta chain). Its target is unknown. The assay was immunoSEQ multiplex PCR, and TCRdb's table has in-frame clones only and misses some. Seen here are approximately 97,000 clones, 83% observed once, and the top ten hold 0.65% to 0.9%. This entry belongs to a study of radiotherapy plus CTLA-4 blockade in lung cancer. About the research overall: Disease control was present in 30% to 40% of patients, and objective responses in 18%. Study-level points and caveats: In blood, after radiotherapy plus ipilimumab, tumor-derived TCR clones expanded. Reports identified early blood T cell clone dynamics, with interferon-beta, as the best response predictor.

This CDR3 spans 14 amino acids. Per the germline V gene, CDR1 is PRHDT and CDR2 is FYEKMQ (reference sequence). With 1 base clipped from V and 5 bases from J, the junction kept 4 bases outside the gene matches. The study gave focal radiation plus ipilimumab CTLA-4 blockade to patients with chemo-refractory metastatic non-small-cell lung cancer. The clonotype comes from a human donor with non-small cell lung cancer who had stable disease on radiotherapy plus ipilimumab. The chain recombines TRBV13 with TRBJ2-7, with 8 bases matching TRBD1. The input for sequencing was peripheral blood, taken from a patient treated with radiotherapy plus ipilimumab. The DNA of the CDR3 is TGTGCCAGCAGCTTAGCGGCAGGGGGCAACGAGCAGTACTTC. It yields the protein CASSLAAGGNEQYF.